Listed here are 31 T cell receptor beta chains from one sample, sequenced in a study of blood T cell repertoires in COVID-19 (dated by TCRdb to 2020 to 2021). Library preparation employed the immunoSEQ multiplex PCR assay. TCRdb carries this immuneACCESS record with in-frame sequences only. Its versions omit some clonotypes, under half of them owing to an unresolved V gene in the studies checked, with the rest unexplained. This sample holds 300,000 to 400,000 clones; around 89% were observed only once. The ten largest clones capture about 1.2% of the sample. Sequencing was done on a sample of PBMCs or T cells enriched from blood (not recorded which). The receptors originated from a woman aged 18-29 years who had recovered from COVID-19.

V gene TRBV6-2 or TRBV6-3 combines with J gene TRBJ2-3; 8 bases match TRBD2. With V trimmed by 5 bases and J by 4 bases, 5 bases remained unmatched. Germline CDR1 reads MNHEY; CDR2 reads SVGEGT. CDR3 length: 14 amino acids. CDR3 in amino acids: CASSRGGRADTQYF. The CDR3 DNA follows: TGTGCCAGCAGTCGCGGGGGGAGGGCAGATACGCAGTATTTT.

This chain connects TRBV6-1 to TRBJ2-7, with D tentatively TRBD1 (6 bases). Looked up from germline, CDR1 is MNHNS and CDR2 is SASEGT. The length of the CDR3 is 16 residues. The V end lost 6 bases, the J end lost 0 bases, and 18 bases lay between the germline ends. The CDR3 DNA reads as TGTGCCAGCAGAGAAACCGGGACACCCTTCTCCTACGAGCAGTACTTC. Translating gives CASRETGTPFSYEQYF.

This chain links TRBV6-5 with TRBJ2-7; D unclear. Germline V gene lookup returns CDR1 MNHEY and CDR2 SVGAGI. The CDR3 totals 12 residues. Trimming removed 4 bases from V and 2 bases from J, with 6 bases in between. CDR3 coding DNA: TGTGCCAGCAGTTCACCAGCCTACGAGCAGTACTTC. Its protein product is CASSSPAYEQYF.

In this sample, this clone turned up once. The chain uses TRBV29-1 and TRBJ2-1; D may be TRBD2 (6 bases). The CDR3 extends over 14 amino acids. V was clipped by 1 base and J by 8 bases, with 15 bases between them. In germline, CDR1 is SQVTM, CDR2 ANQGSEA. Here the CDR3 reads CSVEVGGTGHEQFF. The DNA of the CDR3 is TGCAGCGTTGAAGTAGGAGGGACCGGCCATGAGCAGTTCTTC.

The J gene is TRBJ1-1, the V gene TRBV5-1, with D maybe TRBD1 (5 bases). The V end lost 0 bases, the J end lost 0 bases, and 9 bases lay between the germline ends. Per the germline V gene, CDR1 is SGHRS and CDR2 is YFSETQ. The CDR3 spans 15 residues. In DNA, the CDR3 is TGCGCCAGCAGCTTGGCGCAGGGTATGAACACTGAAGCTTTCTTT. Its translation is CASSLAQGMNTEAFF. The full variable domain, its missing parts supplied by reference TRBV5-1 and TRBJ1-1, is KAGVTQTPRYLIKTRGQQVTLSCSPISGHRSVSWYQQTPGQGLQFLFEYFSETQRNKGNFPGRFSGRQFSNSRSEMNVSTLELGDSALYLCASSLAQGMNTEAFFGQGTRLTVV.

There are a few counts of this clone. The CDR3, as DNA: TGTGCCACCAGCAGTCTCCCTACCCCTGCAGGGTATGCTGAAGCTTTCTTT. Translation: CATSSLPTPAGYAEAFF. The chain combines TRBV15 with TRBJ1-1; D might be TRBD1 (5 bases). The CDR3 runs to 17 residues. V shed 3 bases and J shed 6 bases, with 23 bases lying between them. Germline V gives CDR1 LNHNV, CDR2 YYDKDF (reference sequence).

The rearrangement joins TRBV5-5 to TRBJ1-6; tentative D call: TRBD1 (5 bases). V lost 4 bases and J lost 0, with 11 bases in between. This CDR3 region has 16 residues. Looked up from germline, CDR1 is SGHKS and CDR2 is YYEKEE (reference sequence). The CDR3: CASSPGSYSYNSPLHF. The CDR3 DNA is TGTGCCAGCAGCCCAGGGTCCTACTCCTATAATTCACCCCTCCACTTT.

The chain links TRBV12-5 to TRBJ2-7; 12 bases agree with TRBD1. The CDR3 sequence is 15 residues long. Germline V gene sequence: CDR1 LGHNT, CDR2 FRNRAP. J was trimmed by 4 bases and V by 5 bases; bases with no gene match: 6. The CDR3 protein is CASGGGTGGAYEQYF. DNA for the CDR3: TGTGCTAGTGGTGGTGGGACAGGGGGCGCGTACGAGCAGTACTTC.

This clone has more than one count but fewer than ten. The gene calls are TRBV25-1 and TRBJ1-4; the match to TRBD1 covers 7 bases. CDR3 length: 14 residues. V lost 3 bases, J lost 7 bases, and 5 bases stayed unmatched. Per germline, CDR1 MGHDK and CDR2 SYGVNS. The CDR3 loop reads CASSDGTEGEKLFF. The CDR3 nucleotides read TGTGCCAGCAGTGACGGGACAGAAGGTGAAAAACTGTTTTTT.

In its sample, this clone was seen a few times. The chain uses TRBV21-1 and TRBJ1-5; the table's D call, TRBD1, was not checked against the DNA. TRBV21-1 corresponds to a pseudogene. This CDR3 has 16 residues. CDR3 sequence reads: CASSSLSGHLNQPQHF. DNA for the CDR3: TGTGCCAGCAGTTCGCTCTCGGGACACCTCAATCAGCCCCAGCATTTT.

The chain joins TRBV3-1 (or the pseudogene TRBV3-2) to TRBJ1-3, with 7 bases aligning to TRBD1. The CDR3 runs 15 residues. CDR1 is LGHDT, CDR2 YNNKEL, per germline (reference sequence). Germline trimming cut 4 bases from V and 0 bases from J; bases unmatched to any gene: 3. The CDR3 sequence is CASSRGDSSGNTIYF. For the CDR3, the DNA is TGTGCCAGCAGCCGTGGGGACAGCTCTGGAAACACCATATATTTT.

The chain uses TRBV2 and TRBJ1-1; possibly TRBD1 for D (6 bases). From germline, CDR1 is SNHLY and CDR2 FYNNEI. Trimming took off 6 bases at V and 10 bases at J, with 15 bases between the two ends. CDR3 length: 12 amino acids. The CDR3 region is CASSGDTVVAFF. CDR3 DNA: TGTGCCAGCAGCGGGGACACTGTGGTAGCTTTCTTT.

The chain combines TRBV7-2 with TRBJ1-2, with D maybe TRBD1 (6 bases). V was cut by 8 bases and J by 3 bases, with 16 bases left in between. The CDR3 is 14 residues long. Germline V CDR1 and CDR2: SGHTA, FQGNSA. Written as DNA, the CDR3 is TGTGCCAGCTCATGGACGGGGGGCGACTATGGCTACACCTTC. Translated, it gives CASSWTGGDYGYTF.

The chain links TRBV10-1 to TRBJ1-1; weak D call: TRBD1 (5 bases). The CDR3 consists of 12 residues. V was cut by 2 bases and J by 9 bases, with 10 bases left in between. CDR1 is WNHNN, CDR2 SYGVQD, per germline (reference sequence). As DNA, the CDR3 is TGCGCCAGCAGTGAGAGCGGGACCAAAGCTTTCTTT. Translated: CASSESGTKAFF.

The chain joins TRBV19 to TRBJ2-7, with D perhaps matching TRBD1 (5 bases). The V end was cut by 7 bases, the J end by 3 bases, with 7 bases between. The CDR3 extends over 11 amino acids. Germline values: CDR1 LNHDA, CDR2 SQIVND (reference sequence). CDR3 residues: CASKGDYEQYF. The CDR3 bases are TGTGCCAGTAAAGGGGACTACGAGCAGTACTTC.

The rearrangement links TRBV9 to TRBJ1-1; unclear D gene. Looked up from germline, CDR1 is SGDLS and CDR2 is YYNGEE. This CDR3 is 13 amino acids long. V lost 4 bases and J lost 1, with 8 bases in between. As DNA, the CDR3 is TGTGCCAGCAGCAGAACGGGGAACACTGAAGCTTTCTTT. Its protein product is CASSRTGNTEAFF.

This chain uses TRBV6-4 with TRBJ2-3; 13 nucleotides align to TRBD2. The CDR3 sequence is 16 residues long. Per the germline V gene, CDR1 is MRHNA and CDR2 is SNTAGT. Trimming removed 2 bases from V and 5 bases from J; junction bases left unmatched: 4. CDR3 sequence (DNA): TGTGCCAGCAGTGACCGACTAGCGGGGGGAAAAGATACGCAGTATTTT. As protein: CASSDRLAGGKDTQYF.

This clone was seen a few times. This chain uses TRBV30 with TRBJ2-5; 8 bases are a match to TRBD2. CDR3 length: 12 residues. J lost 7 bases, V lost 0 bases, and 1 base had no gene match. Germline CDR1 GTSNPN, CDR2 SVGIG (reference sequence). CDR3 sequence: CAWSVAGGTQYF. The CDR3 nucleotides read TGTGCCTGGAGTGTTGCGGGAGGGACCCAGTACTTC.

The V gene is TRBV5-4, the J gene TRBJ2-7; TRBD1 matches 7 bases. The CDR3 runs to 15 residues. V shed 0 bases, J shed 2 bases, and the junction held 5 bases outside the gene matches. From germline, CDR1 is SGHNT and CDR2 YYREEE (reference sequence). DNA of the CDR3: TGTGCCAGCAGCTTGGGACAGGGTGTCACCTACGAGCAGTACTTC. This sequence encodes CASSLGQGVTYEQYF.

The gene calls are TRBV6-5 and TRBJ1-2; TRBD1 matches 9 bases. Per germline, CDR1 MNHEY and CDR2 SVGAGI. The CDR3 runs to 16 residues. J was trimmed by 7 bases and V by 3 bases; bases with no gene match: 12. The CDR3 is CASSYSLLQGARGYTF. The CDR3 DNA follows: TGTGCCAGCAGTTATTCTTTGCTACAGGGGGCGCGTGGCTACACCTTC.

The chain couples TRBV7-2 to TRBJ2-3; 7 bases align to TRBD1. Germline V CDR1 and CDR2: SGHTA, FQGNSA. The J segment lost 6 bases and the V segment lost 5 bases, leaving 8 bases of the junction unmatched. This CDR3 spans 14 amino acids. DNA of the CDR3: TGTGCCAGCAGCGGAAGCAGACAGGGCGATACGCAGTATTTT. As protein: CASSGSRQGDTQYF.

This clone came up once. The V call is TRBV5-1, the J call TRBJ2-2, with D possibly matching TRBD2 (6 bases). Between the trimmed V and J ends, which lost 2 bases and 5 bases, there was a span of 16 bases. This CDR3 is built from 16 residues. Germline CDR1 SGHRS, CDR2 YFSETQ. CDR3 sequence (DNA): TGCGCCAGCAGCTTTCGTTCCCAGGGACTTACCGGGGAGCTGTTTTTT. Translated: CASSFRSQGLTGELFF.

V gene TRBV2 combines with J gene TRBJ1-2; 12 bases map to TRBD1. The V segment lost 6 bases and the J segment 8 bases; nucleotides outside the gene matches: 7. Germline lookup yields CDR1 SNHLY and CDR2 FYNNEI. This CDR3 is 14 amino acids long. CDR3 DNA sequence: TGTGCCAGCAGACCGGGACAGGGGGCCGGGGGCTACACCTTC. Translation gives CASRPGQGAGGYTF.

Turning to this clone: Other nucleotide sequences in the sample specify the same CDR3. J is TRBJ1-6 and V is TRBV28; 8 bases align to TRBD1. CDR1 and CDR2 from the germline V gene are MDHEN and SYDVKM. This CDR3 spans 15 amino acids. J gave up 5 bases and V 5 bases, and 5 bases lay outside the gene matches. This CDR3 reads CASSPVDRDNSPLHF. The CDR3 DNA reads as TGTGCCAGCAGTCCAGTGGACAGGGATAATTCACCCCTCCACTTT.

The rearrangement uses TRBV18 and TRBJ1-5; 7 positions agree with TRBD1. The ends lost 5 bases at V and 7 bases at J; junction bases unmatched: 8. The CDR3 consists of 14 residues. CDR1 KGHSH and CDR2 LQKENI come from the germline V gene. The DNA for the CDR3 is TGTGCCAGCTCAGACAGGGAGGCTCGACAGCCCCAGCATTTT. Its translation: CASSDREARQPQHF.

The chain is built from TRBV4-3 and TRBJ2-6, with D hard to call. The V gene's germline CDR1 is LGHNA and CDR2 YSLEER. CDR3 length: 14 residues. Trimming removed 0 bases from V and 7 bases from J, with 7 bases in between. The CDR3 DNA is TGCGCCAGCAGCCAAGATTTTACAGCCAACGTCCTGACTTTC. Protein: CASSQDFTANVLTF.

V is TRBV3-1 (or the pseudogene TRBV3-2) and J is TRBJ1-1; 8 positions match TRBD1. The CDR3 covers 13 residues. V gave up 4 bases and J gave up 4 bases; unmatched junction bases: 2. The germline V gene encodes CDR1 LGHDT and CDR2 YNNKEL (reference sequence). The CDR3 protein is CASSPRGPTEAFF. CDR3 DNA: TGTGCCAGCAGCCCCAGGGGGCCCACTGAAGCTTTCTTT.

The rearrangement uses TRBV19 and TRBJ1-2, with 10 nucleotides matching TRBD1. The length of the CDR3 is 13 residues. Losses at the gene ends were 9 bases for V and 8 bases for J; bases not matched to a gene: 9. From germline, CDR1 is LNHDA and CDR2 SQIVND (reference sequence). DNA for the CDR3: TGTGCCAGCGCAGGACAGGGGGGCTTCGGCTACACCTTC. This gives the protein CASAGQGGFGYTF. The full variable domain, completed using reference TRBV19 and TRBJ1-2, is DGGITQSPKYLFRKEGQNVTLSCEQNLNHDAMYWYRQDPGQGLRLIYYSQIVNDFQKGDIAEGYSVSREKKESFPLTVTSAQKNPTAFYLCASAGQGGFGYTFGSGTRLTVV.

The chain has TRBV6-5 and TRBJ2-2, with D perhaps TRBD1 (5 bases). V was cut by 5 bases and J by 4 bases, with 8 bases left in between. This CDR3 contains 13 residues. The germline CDR1 and CDR2 sequences are MNHEY and SVGAGI. Here the CDR3 reads CASSRTPTGELFF. CDR3 sequence (DNA): TGTGCCAGCAGTCGGACACCCACCGGGGAGCTGTTTTTT.

This clone was picked up one time. V is TRBV7-9 and J is TRBJ2-2, with TRBD1 as a possible D gene (6 bases). Germline CDR1 and CDR2: SEHNR and FQNEAQ (reference sequence). Deletions cut 1 base from V and 8 bases from J, with 8 bases between. The CDR3 sequence is 13 residues long. The CDR3 loop is CASSLDRVGELFF. The CDR3, as DNA: TGTGCCAGCAGCTTAGACAGGGTTGGGGAGCTGTTTTTT.

This sequence joins TRBV11-3 and TRBJ1-3; D uncertain. Trimming left V 2 bases short and J 6 bases short, with 14 bases between. Germline V gene sequence: CDR1 SGHNT, CDR2 YENEEA. CDR3 length: 15 residues. CDR3 sequence: CASSLRRKEENTIYF. CDR3 sequence (DNA): TGTGCCAGCAGCTTACGGCGGAAGGAGGAAAACACCATATATTTT.